This passage covers 21 T cell receptor beta chains from one sample sequenced in a study of blood T cell repertoires in COVID-19. Repertoires were generated with immunoSEQ multiplex PCR, while TCRdb's copy carries only in-frame clones and drops some. The table has about 47,000 clones, roughly 84% seen once. The sequenced sample consisted of peripheral blood. The receptors were sampled from a man between 45 and 60 years old with acute or convalescent COVID-19.

The V gene is TRBV10-1, the J gene TRBJ1-2; D is unclear. The CDR3 sequence is 12 residues long. Trimming took 6 bases from V and 4 from J, leaving 9 bases between them. Germline CDR1 and CDR2: WNHNN and SYGVQD (reference sequence). The CDR3 DNA sequence: TGCGCCAGCAGCCCGGGAAGCTATGGCTACACCTTC. Protein sequence: CASSPGSYGYTF.

The chain employs TRBV7-8 and TRBJ1-3; D gene ambiguous. The germline V gene has CDR1 SGHVS and CDR2 FQNEAQ. The CDR3 has 18 amino acids. V was cut by 1 base and J by 0 bases, with 16 bases left in between. The CDR3 nucleotides read TGTGCCAGCAGCTTAGGAGCGAACCCCTATTTCTCTGGAAACACCATATATTTT. This encodes CASSLGANPYFSGNTIYF.

The chain has TRBV28 and TRBJ2-7; a possible D gene is TRBD2 (7 bases). The germline gives CDR1 MDHEN, CDR2 SYDVKM. The CDR3 extends over 14 amino acids. Trimming took off 7 bases at V and 0 bases at J, with 13 bases between the two ends. CDR3 sequence: CASTGGPSSYEQYF. CDR3 bases: TGTGCCAGCACCGGGGGGCCGAGCTCCTACGAGCAGTACTTC.

This clone was observed once. The chain employs TRBV9 and TRBJ1-4, with D perhaps matching TRBD1 (5 bases). This CDR3 is built from 14 residues. CDR1 SGDLS and CDR2 YYNGEE come from the germline V gene. V lost 0 bases and J lost 8, with 11 bases in between. The CDR3 DNA is TGTGCCAGCAGCGTAGGCGGGGGGATGGAAAAACTGTTTTTT. Protein sequence: CASSVGGGMEKLFF.

The chain has TRBV11-3 and TRBJ2-3, with D unclear. V shed 1 base and J shed 0 bases, with 11 bases lying between them. This CDR3 has 16 amino acids. Germline V lookup: CDR1 SGHNT, CDR2 YENEEA. CDR3 coding DNA: TGTGCCAGCAGCTTAGGGGTGGAGACTAGCACAGATACGCAGTATTTT. Translation gives CASSLGVETSTDTQYF.

The J gene is TRBJ1-5, the V gene TRBV6-5, with 7 positions matching TRBD1. V trimming: 5 bases; J trimming: 6 bases; junction bases outside the gene matches: 7. Germline lookup yields CDR1 MNHEY and CDR2 SVGAGI. CDR3 length equals 14 residues. CDR3 residues: CASSTGVRSQPQHF. Written as DNA, the CDR3 is TGTGCCAGCAGTACAGGGGTCAGGAGTCAGCCCCAGCATTTT.

The chain recombines TRBV7-8 with TRBJ2-3, with TRBD1 matching 10 bases. The CDR3 is made up of 17 amino acids. Germline CDR1 SGHVS, CDR2 FQNEAQ. The junction had 11 bases not matched to a gene; V was cut back by 1 base and J by 7 bases. CDR3 sequence (DNA): TGTGCCAGCAGCTTAGGCCCGGGACAGGGGACCAGTAATACGCAGTATTTT. It codes for CASSLGPGQGTSNTQYF. Using reference TRBV7-8 and TRBJ2-3 for the parts outside the CDR3, the full variable domain is GAGVSQSPRYKVAKRGQDVALRCDPISGHVSLFWYQQALGQGPEFLTYFQNEAQLDKSGLPSDRFFAERPEGSVSTLKIQRTQQEDSAVYLCASSLGPGQGTSNTQYFGPGTRLTVL.

This clone turned up a few times. V and J are TRBV7-9 and TRBJ1-4, with D unresolved. Germline CDR1 is SEHNR and CDR2 is FQNEAQ (reference sequence). The CDR3 contains 15 residues. V dropped 5 bases and J dropped 8 bases, with 18 bases sitting between them. In nucleotides, the CDR3 is TGTGCCAGCAGCCTTCCCGTAGGAGGGATAGAAAAACTGTTTTTT. It is translated as CASSLPVGGIEKLFF.

V gene TRBV30 combines with J gene TRBJ2-7; either TRBD1 or TRBD2 may supply D (5 bases each). The CDR3 length is 11 residues. Trimming took 8 bases from V and 7 from J, leaving 15 bases between them. Germline CDR1 reads GTSNPN; CDR2 reads SVGIG (reference sequence). CDR3 sequence reads: CAGGMSEEQYF. DNA of the CDR3: TGTGCCGGGGGAATGTCGGAGGAGCAGTACTTC.

The chain has TRBV7-2 and TRBJ1-4; 8 bases fit TRBD1. This CDR3 has 14 residues. Germline V lookup: CDR1 SGHTA, CDR2 FQGNSA. J gave up 5 bases and V 5 bases, and 4 bases lay outside the gene matches. The CDR3, as DNA: TGTGCCAGCAGCCCCCGGACAGGGAATGAAAAACTGTTTTTT. Encoded protein: CASSPRTGNEKLFF.

The V and J genes are TRBV6-5 and TRBJ2-1; D is ambiguous. V was cut by 0 bases and J by 8 bases, with 14 bases left in between. Germline V lookup: CDR1 MNHEY, CDR2 SVGAGI. This CDR3 is built from 15 residues. The CDR3 DNA reads TGTGCCAGCAGTTACTCGAGCAGTAGTCGGGATGAGCAGTTCTTC. Residues: CASSYSSSSRDEQFF.

The CDR3 is CASSLGQSTKNIQYF. The CDR3 DNA is TGTGCCAGCAGCTTAGGACAGTCCACAAAGAACATTCAGTACTTC. V is TRBV7-2 and J is TRBJ2-4; a possible D gene is TRBD1 (5 bases). Germline CDR1 and CDR2: SGHTA and FQGNSA. This CDR3 spans 15 amino acids. Deletions cut 1 base from V and 7 bases from J, with 14 bases between.

The chain is built from TRBV7-8 and TRBJ2-3; D is perhaps TRBD1 (6 bases). Trimming pared 5 bases from V and 6 bases from J, leaving 12 bases between. The germline CDR1 and CDR2 sequences are SGHVS and FQNEAQ. This CDR3 region has 13 residues. The CDR3 loop is CASSPGQPDTQYF. The DNA for the CDR3 is TGTGCCAGCAGCCCGGGACAACCGGATACGCAGTATTTT.

The chain has TRBV5-1 and TRBJ1-1; D is uncertain. V lost 2 bases, J lost 2 bases, and 4 bases lay in between. The V gene's germline CDR1 is SGHRS and CDR2 YFSETQ. CDR3 length: 12 amino acids. The CDR3 reads CASSFGNTEAFF. As DNA, the CDR3 is TGCGCCAGCAGCTTCGGTAACACTGAAGCTTTCTTT.

This chain joins TRBV28 and TRBJ2-7, with 8 bases matching TRBD1. Trimming cost V 7 bases and J 4 bases; bases outside gene matches: 3. The CDR3 has 12 amino acids. Germline CDR1 and CDR2: MDHEN and SYDVKM. CDR3: CASTGTGYEQYF. The CDR3 nucleotides read TGTGCCAGCACAGGGACAGGTTACGAGCAGTACTTC.

V and J are TRBV6-5 and TRBJ2-7; a weak D match, TRBD2 (6 bases). The germline gives CDR1 MNHEY, CDR2 SVGAGI. The V and J ends lost 4 bases and 0 bases respectively, with 10 bases between them. This CDR3 contains 14 residues. The chain's CDR3 is CASSSGLLSYEQYF. The CDR3 nucleotides read TGTGCCAGCAGTTCGGGACTCCTCTCCTACGAGCAGTACTTC.

The J gene is TRBJ2-7, the V gene TRBV5-6; D unclear. The CDR3 is made up of 13 amino acids. Between the trimmed V and J ends, which lost 1 base and 7 bases, there was a span of 12 bases. CDR1 and CDR2 from the germline V gene are SGHDT and YYEEEE. The CDR3 is CASSLISAWEQYF. CDR3 DNA sequence: TGTGCCAGCAGCTTGATCTCCGCGTGGGAGCAGTACTTC.

This chain uses TRBV13 with TRBJ2-1; 9 bases map to TRBD2. Losses at the gene ends were 5 bases for V and 6 bases for J; bases not matched to a gene: 8. CDR1 and CDR2 from the germline V gene are PRHDT and FYEKMQ (reference sequence). CDR3 length: 15 residues. In DNA, the CDR3 is TGTGCCAGCAGCGTTAGCGGGAGCTCAGCCAATGAGCAGTTCTTC. It translates to CASSVSGSSANEQFF.

V usage is TRBV5-1 and J usage is TRBJ2-3; weak D call: TRBD1 (5 bases). Trimming removed 1 base at V and 6 bases at J, with 12 bases between. This CDR3 contains 14 residues. In germline, CDR1 is SGHRS, CDR2 YFSETQ. The CDR3 spells CASSLLQGQDTQYF. The CDR3 nucleotides read TGCGCCAGCAGCTTGTTGCAGGGCCAGGATACGCAGTATTTT.

The chain links TRBV3-1 (or the pseudogene TRBV3-2) to TRBJ2-7; a possible D gene is TRBD2 (5 bases). The V gene's germline CDR1 is LGHDT and CDR2 YNNKEL (reference sequence). V shed 1 base and J shed 5 bases, with 6 bases lying between them. The CDR3 runs to 12 residues. Written as DNA, the CDR3 is TGTGCCAGCAGCCAAGTGAGGGACGAGCAGTACTTC. Translated: CASSQVRDEQYF.

The J gene is TRBJ1-2, the V gene TRBV18; D gene ambiguous. The V end lost 2 bases, the J end lost 4 bases, and 5 bases lay between the germline ends. CDR1 is KGHSH, CDR2 LQKENI, per germline. CDR3 length: 12 residues. CDR3 protein: CASSPTSYGYTF. The CDR3 DNA is TGTGCCAGCTCACCAACCAGCTATGGCTACACCTTC.